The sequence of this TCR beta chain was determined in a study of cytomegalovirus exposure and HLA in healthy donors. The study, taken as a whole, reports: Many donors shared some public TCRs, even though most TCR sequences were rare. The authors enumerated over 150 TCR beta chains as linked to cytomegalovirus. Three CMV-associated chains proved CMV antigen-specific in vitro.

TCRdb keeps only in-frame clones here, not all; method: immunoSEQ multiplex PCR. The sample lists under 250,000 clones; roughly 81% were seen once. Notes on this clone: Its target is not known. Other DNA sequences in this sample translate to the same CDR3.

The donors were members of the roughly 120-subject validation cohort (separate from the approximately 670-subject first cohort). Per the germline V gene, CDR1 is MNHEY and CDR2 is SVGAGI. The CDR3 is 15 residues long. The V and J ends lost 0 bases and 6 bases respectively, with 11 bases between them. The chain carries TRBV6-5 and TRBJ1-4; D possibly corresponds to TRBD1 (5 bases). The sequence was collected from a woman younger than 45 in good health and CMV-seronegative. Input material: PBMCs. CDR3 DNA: TGTGCCAGCAGTTACTCGACCGGGGGTTATGAAAAACTGTTTTTT. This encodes CASSYSTGGYEKLFF.